This TCR beta chain was profiled in a study of blood T cell repertoires in COVID-19 (dated by TCRdb to 2019 to 2021). Context from the whole study: Samples from collaborators originated in the United States, Italy and Spain and spanned both the acute and convalescent phases of COVID-19. The material from the prospective study consisted of cDNA or gDNA derived from T cells, B-cell-depleted T cells, or PBMCs. Deeply sampled blood TCRbeta repertoires from subjects exposed to, actively infected with, or recovered from COVID-19 were included in the dataset. A freely available public database, intended as a resource for researchers studying the immune response to SARS-CoV-2, is where the repertoires were released. The samples were drawn from two sources: the first 160 participants of the ongoing ImmuneRACE study, and 950 to 1,500 subjects contributed by 6 global collaborators. A de-identified subject ID, COVID-19 status, age in years and sex were almost always included in the sample metadata. Where available, HLA class I and class II types were taken from metadata supplied by the sample provider and were not determined by assay-based typing.

Comment on this clone: Its specific antigen is unknown. Qualities for individual bases were not recorded, and no much larger clone is one base off.

The immunoSEQ Assay, a bias-controlled multiplex PCR, was used to amplify TCRbeta CDR3 regions from genomic DNA. In the original analysis: Nucleated cell counts per sample were estimated from amplification of reference gene primers within the assay. To quantify the absolute abundance of each unique TCRbeta CDR3 rearrangement, sequence reads were collapsed and filtered. For each sample, productive Simpson clonality was calculated as the square root of Simpson's diversity index across productive rearrangements. TCRdb limited this immuneACCESS table to in-frame rearrangements with V and J called. A share of clones is missing; checked studies link under half to unresolved V genes, and the rest is unexplained. The V and J calls and clone size come from that table; D and trimming were worked out from the DNA. This sample gives around 200,000 clones in total; over 75% of them show up just once. The ten largest account for 5.9% of the sample.

From cysteine to phenylalanine, the CDR3 is 16 amino acids long. Only the CDR3 region is kept as DNA, spanning 48 bases read in frame from base 1. From a lookup of the germline V gene (reference sequence), CDR1 and CDR2 are SGHNT and YYREEE. At the junction V is shortened by 1 base and J by 5 bases; bases outside the gene matches: 9. Overall results and qualifications from the work: The amount of clinical and demographic metadata varied by source and participant and was provided uncurated.

Each collaborating institution followed its own protocols to collect whole blood in K2EDTA tubes. For TCRbeta analysis, collaborators shipped samples in one of three forms: frozen whole blood, isolated PBMCs, or DNA extracted from either of those sample types. The chain couples TRBV5-4 to TRBJ1-1, with 9 middle bases fitting TRBD1. The sample was peripheral blood. This receptor was identified in a man at least 80 years old with acute or convalescent COVID-19. In nucleotide form, the sequence is TGTGCCAGCAGCTTGATGGGACAGGGCGTAGGGACTGAAGCTTTCTTT. Its translation reads: CASSLMGQGVGTEAFF.